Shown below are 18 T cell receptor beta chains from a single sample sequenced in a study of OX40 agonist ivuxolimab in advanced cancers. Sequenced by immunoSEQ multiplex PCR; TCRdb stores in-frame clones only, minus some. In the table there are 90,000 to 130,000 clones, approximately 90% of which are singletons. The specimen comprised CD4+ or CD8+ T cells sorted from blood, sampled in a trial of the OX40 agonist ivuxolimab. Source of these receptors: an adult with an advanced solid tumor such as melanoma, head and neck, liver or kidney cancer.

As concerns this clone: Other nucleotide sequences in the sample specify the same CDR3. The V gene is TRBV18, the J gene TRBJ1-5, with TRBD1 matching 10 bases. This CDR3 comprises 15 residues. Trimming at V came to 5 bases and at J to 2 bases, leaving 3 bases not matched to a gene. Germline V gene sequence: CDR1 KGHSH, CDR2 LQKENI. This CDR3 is CASSTGTGGNQPQHF. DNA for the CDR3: TGTGCCAGCTCAACAGGGACAGGGGGCAATCAGCCCCAGCATTTT.

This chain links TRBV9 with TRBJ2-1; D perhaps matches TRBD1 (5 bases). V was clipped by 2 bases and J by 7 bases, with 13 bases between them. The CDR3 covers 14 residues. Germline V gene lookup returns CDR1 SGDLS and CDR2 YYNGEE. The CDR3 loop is CASSVRQTANEQFF. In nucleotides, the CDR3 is TGTGCCAGCAGCGTCCGACAGACGGCTAATGAGCAGTTCTTC.

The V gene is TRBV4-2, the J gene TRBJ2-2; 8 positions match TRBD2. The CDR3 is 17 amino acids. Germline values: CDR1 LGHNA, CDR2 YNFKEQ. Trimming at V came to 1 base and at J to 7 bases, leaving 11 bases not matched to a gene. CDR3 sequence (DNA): TGTGCCAGCAGCCAAGCGGGAGGGGCCATAACAAGCGGGGAGCTGTTTTTT. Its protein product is CASSQAGGAITSGELFF.

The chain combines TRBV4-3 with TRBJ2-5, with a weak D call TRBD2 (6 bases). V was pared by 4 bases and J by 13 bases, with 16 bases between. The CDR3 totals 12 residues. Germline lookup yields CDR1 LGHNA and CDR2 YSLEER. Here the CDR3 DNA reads TGCGCCAGCAGCCTCCTAGGAGGGATCCGGTACTTC. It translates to CASSLLGGIRYF.

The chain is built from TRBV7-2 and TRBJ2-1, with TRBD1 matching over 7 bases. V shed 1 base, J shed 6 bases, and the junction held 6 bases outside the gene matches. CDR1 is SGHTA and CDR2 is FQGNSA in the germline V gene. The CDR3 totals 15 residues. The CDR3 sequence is CASSLGGTDFNEQFF. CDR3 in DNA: TGTGCCAGCAGCTTAGGGGGGACAGACTTCAATGAGCAGTTCTTC. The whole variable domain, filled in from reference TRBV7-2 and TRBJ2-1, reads GAGVSQSPSNKVTEKGKDVELRCDPISGHTALYWYRQSLGQGLEFLIYFQGNSAPDKSGLPSDRFSAERTGGSVSTLTIQRTQQEDSAVYLCASSLGGTDFNEQFFGPGTRLTVL.

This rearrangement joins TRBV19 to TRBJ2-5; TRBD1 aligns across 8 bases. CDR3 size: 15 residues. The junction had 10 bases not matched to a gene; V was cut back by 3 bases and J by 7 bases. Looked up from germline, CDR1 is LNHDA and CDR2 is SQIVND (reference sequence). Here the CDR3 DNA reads TGTGCCAGTAGTATGGACAGGGAAGGACAAAGGACCCAGTACTTC. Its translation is CASSMDREGQRTQYF.

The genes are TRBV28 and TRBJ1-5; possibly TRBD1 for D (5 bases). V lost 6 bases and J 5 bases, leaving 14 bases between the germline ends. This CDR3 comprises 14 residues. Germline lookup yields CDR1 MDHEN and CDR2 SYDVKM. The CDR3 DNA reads TGTGCCAGCAGATACGGACACCTCGATCAGCCCCAGCATTTT. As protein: CASRYGHLDQPQHF.

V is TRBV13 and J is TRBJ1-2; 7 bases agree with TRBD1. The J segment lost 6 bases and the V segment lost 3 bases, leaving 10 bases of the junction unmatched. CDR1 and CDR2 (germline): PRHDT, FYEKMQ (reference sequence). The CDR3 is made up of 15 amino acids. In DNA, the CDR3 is TGTGCCAGCAGCTTCCCTGAGACAGGGCGTCATGGCTACACCTTC. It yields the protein CASSFPETGRHGYTF.

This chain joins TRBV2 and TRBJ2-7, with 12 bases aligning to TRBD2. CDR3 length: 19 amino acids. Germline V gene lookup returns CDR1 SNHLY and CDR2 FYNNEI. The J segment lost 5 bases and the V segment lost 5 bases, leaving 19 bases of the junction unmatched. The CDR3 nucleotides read TGTGCCAGCAGTCCTAAGGGACTAGCGGGTGAACGGGGTTTGGACGAGCAGTACTTC. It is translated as CASSPKGLAGERGLDEQYF.

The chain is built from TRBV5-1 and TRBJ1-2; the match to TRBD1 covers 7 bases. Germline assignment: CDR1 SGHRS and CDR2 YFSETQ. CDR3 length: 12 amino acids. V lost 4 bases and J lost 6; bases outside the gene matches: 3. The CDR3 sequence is CASSTDRDGYTF. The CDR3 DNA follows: TGCGCCAGCAGCACCGACAGGGATGGCTACACCTTC. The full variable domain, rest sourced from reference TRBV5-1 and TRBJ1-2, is KAGVTQTPRYLIKTRGQQVTLSCSPISGHRSVSWYQQTPGQGLQFLFEYFSETQRNKGNFPGRFSGRQFSNSRSEMNVSTLELGDSALYLCASSTDRDGYTFGSGTRLTVV.

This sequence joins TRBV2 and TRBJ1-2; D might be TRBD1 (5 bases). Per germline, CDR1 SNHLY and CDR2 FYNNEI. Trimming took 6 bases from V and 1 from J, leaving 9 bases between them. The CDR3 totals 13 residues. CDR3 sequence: CASRGTFNYGYTF. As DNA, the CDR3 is TGTGCCAGCAGGGGGACGTTTAACTATGGCTACACCTTC. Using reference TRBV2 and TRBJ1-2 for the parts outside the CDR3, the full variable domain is EPEVTQTPSHQVTQMGQEVILRCVPISNHLYFYWYRQILGQKVEFLVSFYNNEISEKSEIFDDQFSVERPDGSNFTLKIRSTKLEDSAMYFCASRGTFNYGYTFGSGTRLTVV.

CDR3 loop: CASSLTGTGIDTQYF. The CDR3 DNA sequence: TGTGCCAGCAGCTTAACCGGGACAGGGATAGATACGCAGTATTTT. The chain employs TRBV5-5 and TRBJ2-3, with 9 bases aligning to TRBD1. Germline CDR1 SGHKS, CDR2 YYEKEE (reference sequence). This CDR3 region has 15 residues. V dropped 2 bases and J dropped 5; count of bases not matched to a gene: 6.

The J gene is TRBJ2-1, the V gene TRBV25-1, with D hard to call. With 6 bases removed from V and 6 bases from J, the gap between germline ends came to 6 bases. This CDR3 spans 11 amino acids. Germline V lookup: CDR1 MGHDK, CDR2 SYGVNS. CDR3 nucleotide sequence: TGTGCCAGCAGAGACATCAATGAGCAGTTCTTC. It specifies CASRDINEQFF.

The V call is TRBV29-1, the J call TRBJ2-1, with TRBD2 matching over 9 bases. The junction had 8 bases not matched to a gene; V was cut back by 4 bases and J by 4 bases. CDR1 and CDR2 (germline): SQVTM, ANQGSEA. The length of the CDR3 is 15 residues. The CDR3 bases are TGCAGCGTTGCTTTGACTAGCGGAGTTTACAATGAGCAGTTCTTC. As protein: CSVALTSGVYNEQFF.

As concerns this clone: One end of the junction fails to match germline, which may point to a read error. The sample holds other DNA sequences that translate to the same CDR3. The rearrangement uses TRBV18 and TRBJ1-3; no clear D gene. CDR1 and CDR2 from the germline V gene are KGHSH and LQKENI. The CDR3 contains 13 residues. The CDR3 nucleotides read TGCGCCAGCTCACCCTCTGGAGAAAACACCATATATTTT. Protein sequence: CASSPSGENTIYF.

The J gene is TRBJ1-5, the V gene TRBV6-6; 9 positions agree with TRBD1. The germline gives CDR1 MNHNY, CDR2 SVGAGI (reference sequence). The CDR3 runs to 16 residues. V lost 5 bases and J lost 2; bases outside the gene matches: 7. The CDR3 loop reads CASSRGDRVGNQPQHF. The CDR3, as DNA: TGTGCCAGCAGTCGAGGGGACAGGGTGGGCAATCAGCCCCAGCATTTT.

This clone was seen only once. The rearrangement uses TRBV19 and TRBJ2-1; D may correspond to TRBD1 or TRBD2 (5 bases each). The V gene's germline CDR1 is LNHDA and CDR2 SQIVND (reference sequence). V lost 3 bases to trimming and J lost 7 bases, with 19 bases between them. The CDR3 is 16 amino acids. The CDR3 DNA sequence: TGTGCCAGTAGTATGAGGGTCGAAGGGGCCAGGAATGAGCAGTTCTTC. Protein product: CASSMRVEGARNEQFF.

The CDR3 sequence: CASSLDRADTQYF. In nucleotides, the CDR3 is TGTGCCAGCAGCTTAGATAGGGCAGATACGCAGTATTTT. The gene calls are TRBV11-3 and TRBJ2-3; D unresolved. Germline CDR1 is SGHNT and CDR2 is YENEEA. Trimming stripped 0 bases from V and 4 bases from J, with 5 bases between. CDR3 size: 13 residues.